A single sample is the source of the 15 T cell receptor beta chains below, sequenced in a study of cytomegalovirus exposure and HLA in healthy donors. Use of 60 Vbeta and 13 Jbeta primers characterized the PCR. TCRdb's table, derived via immunoSEQ multiplex PCR, lists solely in-frame clones and lacks some. The sample yields 180,000 or so clones, 82% seen once. Sequencing input: PBMCs. These receptors all stem from a boy younger than 10 in good health and CMV-seronegative.

The V and J genes are TRBV5-1 and TRBJ1-5, with D perhaps matching TRBD1 (6 bases). The germline V gene has CDR1 SGHRS and CDR2 YFSETQ. V was pared by 2 bases and J by 7 bases, with 16 bases between. CDR3 length: 15 residues. In DNA form, the CDR3 reads TGCGCCAGCAGCTTAGAGGGGGGGTTGGAGCAGCCCCAGCATTTT. Its translation is CASSLEGGLEQPQHF.

The V gene is TRBV4-1, the J gene TRBJ1-2; 7 positions match TRBD1. Per germline, CDR1 MGHRA and CDR2 YSYEKL. The CDR3 spans 16 residues. V lost 0 bases, J lost 8 bases, and 12 bases stayed unmatched. The CDR3 loop reads CASSQEVGTARSGYTF. CDR3 DNA sequence: TGCGCCAGCAGCCAAGAAGTGGGGACAGCCCGGTCAGGCTACACCTTC.

V and J are TRBV12-2 and TRBJ2-7; the table's TRBD1 call for D was not verified on the DNA. TRBV12-2 corresponds to a pseudogene. This CDR3 contains 15 residues. The CDR3 is CASRLGGQWDYEQYF. The CDR3, as DNA: TGTGCAAGTCGCTTAGGGGGACAGTGGGACTACGAGCAGTACTTC.

The chain employs TRBV6-5 and TRBJ1-2; 10 bases are shared with TRBD1. CDR1 MNHEY and CDR2 SVGAGI come from the germline V gene. With 6 bases clipped from V and 3 bases from J, the junction kept 7 bases outside the gene matches. This CDR3 comprises 15 residues. The CDR3 DNA follows: TGTGCCAGCAGCGCCGGGACAGGGGAATACTATGGCTACACCTTC. Encoded protein: CASSAGTGEYYGYTF.

The chain has TRBV11-2 and TRBJ1-2; possibly TRBD1 for D (5 bases). Trimming shortened V by 7 bases and J by 7 bases, and 16 bases separated the two germline ends. Looked up from germline, CDR1 is SGHAT and CDR2 is FQNNGV. This CDR3 spans 13 amino acids. The DNA for the CDR3 is TGTGCCAGCACCTCTTGGGGGGGGTTTGGCTACACCTTC. This encodes CASTSWGGFGYTF.

This clone appeared a single time. The rearrangement joins TRBV6-4 to TRBJ1-5, with 9 bases that match TRBD1. Trimming removed 4 bases from V and 6 bases from J; junction bases left unmatched: 19. The CDR3 runs to 19 residues. Germline V gene lookup returns CDR1 MRHNA and CDR2 SNTAGT. The CDR3 reads CASSVPTDQPGQGAQPQHF. DNA of the CDR3: TGTGCCAGCAGTGTCCCGACGGATCAACCGGGACAGGGTGCTCAGCCCCAGCATTTT.

V and J are TRBV5-1 and TRBJ2-1, with 10 bases aligning to TRBD2. Unmatched junction bases numbered 13, after V lost 1 base and J lost 9 bases. The CDR3 totals 17 residues. From germline, CDR1 is SGHRS and CDR2 YFSETQ. Written as DNA, the CDR3 is TGCGCCAGCAGCTTGCCCACTAGCGGGGTATCTGTAGGTGAGCAGTTCTTC. The encoded protein is CASSLPTSGVSVGEQFF.

This clone showed up just a few times. The genes are TRBV23-1 and TRBJ1-5, with D hard to call. TRBV23-1 counts as an open reading frame of uncertain function. There are 15 residues in the CDR3. Trimming removed 4 bases from V and 4 bases from J, with 14 bases in between. DNA of the CDR3: TGCGCCAGCAGTCGGCGCCAGCGAACAAATCAGCCCCAGCATTTT. This translates into CASSRRQRTNQPQHF.

The chain recombines TRBV9 with TRBJ2-5; 7 bases are shared with TRBD1. The ends lost 3 bases at V and 2 bases at J; junction bases unmatched: 1. The CDR3 contains 13 residues. The germline V gene has CDR1 SGDLS and CDR2 YYNGEE. CDR3 loop: CASSARGQETQYF. The CDR3 DNA reads TGTGCCAGCAGCGCCAGGGGGCAAGAGACCCAGTACTTC.

V gene TRBV4-1 combines with J gene TRBJ1-2, with 8 bases matching TRBD1. In germline, CDR1 is MGHRA, CDR2 YSYEKL. With V trimmed by 0 bases and J by 4 bases, 4 bases remained unmatched. The CDR3 has 15 amino acids. CDR3 nucleotide sequence: TGCGCCAGCAGCCAAGACTTCGGACAGGGCTATGGCTACACCTTC. Residues: CASSQDFGQGYGYTF.

V and J are TRBV4-1 and TRBJ2-5; 7 bases agree with TRBD1. Trimming at V came to 4 bases and at J to 2 bases, leaving 4 bases not matched to a gene. Germline V gene sequence: CDR1 MGHRA, CDR2 YSYEKL. The CDR3 has 14 residues. CDR3 in amino acids: CASSRSRGQETQYF. The CDR3 DNA sequence: TGCGCCAGCAGCCGATCCAGGGGGCAAGAGACCCAGTACTTC.

The V and J genes are TRBV6-5 and TRBJ1-2; 7 nucleotides align to TRBD1. With V trimmed by 5 bases and J by 5 bases, 5 bases remained unmatched. CDR3 length equals 13 residues. From germline, CDR1 is MNHEY and CDR2 SVGAGI. CDR3 in DNA: TGTGCCAGCAGTCCAGGGGGACTGTATGGCTACACCTTC. Amino acid sequence: CASSPGGLYGYTF.

The sample holds one count of this clone. CDR3 in amino acids: CSGYLAGGYNEQFF. The CDR3, as DNA: TGCAGCGGGTATCTAGCGGGGGGGTACAATGAGCAGTTCTTC. The rearrangement links TRBV29-1 to TRBJ2-1; 12 positions agree with TRBD2. Per germline, CDR1 SQVTM and CDR2 ANQGSEA. The CDR3 has 14 residues. J was trimmed by 4 bases and V by 7 bases; bases with no gene match: 5.

The chain couples TRBV4-1 to TRBJ1-2; 11 bases are shared with TRBD1. Germline V gene lookup returns CDR1 MGHRA and CDR2 YSYEKL. This CDR3 has 21 amino acids. The J segment lost 4 bases and the V segment lost 0 bases, leaving 19 bases of the junction unmatched. The CDR3 nucleotides read TGCGCCAGCAGCCAAGATAGTTCATTTTGGACAGGGGGCGACGGCGGCTATGGCTACACCTTC. It specifies CASSQDSSFWTGGDGGYGYTF.

CDR3 DNA: TGTGCCAGCAGTCAGCGGTTCACAGATACGCAGTATTTT. Its protein product is CASSQRFTDTQYF. J is TRBJ2-3 and V is TRBV27; possible D gene TRBD2, 5 bases. The CDR3 runs to 13 residues. The V and J ends lost 5 bases and 2 bases respectively, with 8 bases between them. Per the germline V gene, CDR1 is MNHEY and CDR2 is SMNVEV (reference sequence).